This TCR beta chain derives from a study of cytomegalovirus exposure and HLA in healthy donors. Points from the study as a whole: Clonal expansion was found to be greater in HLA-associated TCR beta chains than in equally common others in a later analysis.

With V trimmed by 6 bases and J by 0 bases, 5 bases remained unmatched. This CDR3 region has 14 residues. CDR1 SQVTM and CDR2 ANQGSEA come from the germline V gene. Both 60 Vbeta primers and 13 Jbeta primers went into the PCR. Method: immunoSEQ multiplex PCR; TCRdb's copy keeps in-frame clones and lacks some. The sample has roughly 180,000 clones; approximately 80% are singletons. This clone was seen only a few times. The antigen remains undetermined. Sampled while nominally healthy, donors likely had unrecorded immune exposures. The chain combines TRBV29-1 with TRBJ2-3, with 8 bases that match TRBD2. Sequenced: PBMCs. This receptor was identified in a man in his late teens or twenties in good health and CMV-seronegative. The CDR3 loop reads CSVKTSASTDTQYF. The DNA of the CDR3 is TGCAGCGTCAAGACTAGCGCAAGCACAGATACGCAGTATTTT.